This T cell receptor beta chain was sequenced during a study of response to subunit inactivated influenza vaccine. Findings and caveats of the study: The authors proposed limited new T cell recruitment per seasonal influenza vaccination.

Germline-derived CDR1 and CDR2 are DFQATT and SNEGSKA (reference sequence). CDR3 length: 13 amino acids. Trimming cost V 7 bases and J 6 bases; bases outside gene matches: 5. One entry per CDR3 protein results from TCRdb running MiXCR on the RT-PCR reads. This sample has roughly 700,000 distinct CDR3 sequences, with about 15% found just once. Details on this clonotype: Its antigen is not known.

The clonotype comes from a man aged 50-60 years who received an inactivated influenza vaccine. The sequences come from PBMCs from blood, collected around two weeks before vaccination. The chain is built from TRBV20-1 and TRBJ2-3, with 12 bases that match TRBD2. CDR3 in amino acids: CSGLAGVSDTQYF. CDR3 nucleotides: TGCAGTGGACTAGCGGGAGTATCCGATACGCAGTATTTT.